This TCR beta chain was recovered during a study of T cell changes during pregnancy in multiple sclerosis. Only in-frame clones appear in the TCRdb table, and some are missing; sequencing was by immunoSEQ multiplex PCR. The sample holds about 80,000 clones, about 90% seen once. V shed 3 bases and J shed 12 bases, with 12 bases lying between them. The CDR3 extends over 13 amino acids. Germline CDR1 reads SGHTA; CDR2 reads FQGTGA. The sample was peripheral blood, taken before pregnancy. The source of this sequence is a female donor with multiple sclerosis, enrolled in a pregnancy study. The gene calls are TRBV7-3 and TRBJ1-6; D ambiguous. The CDR3: CASSFGPGEPLHF. The CDR3 DNA is TGTGCCAGCAGCTTTGGCCCCGGGGAACCCCTCCACTTT.